Below are 30 T cell receptor beta chains sequenced from a single sample in a study of blood T cell repertoires in COVID-19 (TCRdb year 2020). Receptors were amplified or captured by the immunoSEQ multiplex PCR assay. TCRdb took over this immuneACCESS table, retaining in-frame rearrangements with V and J assigned. Such tables are incomplete; in checked studies, under half of the missing clones stem from an unresolved V gene, and the remainder is unexplained. This sample is represented by over 300,000 clones; 85% to 90% of them were singletons. Of the sample, 0.95% to 1% is held by the ten largest clones. The source material was PBMCs or T cells enriched from blood (not recorded which). These receptors all come from a woman aged 25 to 39 with acute COVID-19.

V is TRBV2 and J is TRBJ1-5; D is unclear. V was cut by 4 bases and J by 1 base, with 8 bases left in between. The CDR3 runs to 14 residues. Germline V gene sequence: CDR1 SNHLY, CDR2 FYNNEI. The CDR3, as DNA: TGTGCCAGCAGTGGACACCTCAGCAATCAGCCCCAGCATTTT. Residues: CASSGHLSNQPQHF. The entire variable domain, with the rest obtained from reference TRBV2 and TRBJ1-5, is as follows: EPEVTQTPSHQVTQMGQEVILRCVPISNHLYFYWYRQILGQKVEFLVSFYNNEISEKSEIFDDQFSVERPDGSNFTLKIRSTKLEDSAMYFCASSGHLSNQPQHFGDGTRLSIL.

For the CDR3, the DNA is TGTGCCAGTAGTACAGGACTAGCAAGAAGCACAGATACGCAGTATTTT. Translated: CASSTGLARSTDTQYF. This sequence joins TRBV19 and TRBJ2-3; 8 positions match TRBD2. This CDR3 contains 16 residues. CDR1 LNHDA and CDR2 SQIVND come from the germline V gene (reference sequence). The V segment lost 4 bases and the J segment 0 bases; nucleotides outside the gene matches: 6.

Here the CDR3 DNA reads TGTGCCAGCAGCGGCGGGACTAGCGGGGGAAGCTCCTACAATGAGCAGTTCTTC. This gives the protein CASSGGTSGGSSYNEQFF. The rearrangement links TRBV9 to TRBJ2-1; 14 bases match TRBD2. V lost 3 bases to trimming and J lost 0 bases; unmatched junction nucleotides: 5. Germline V gene data show CDR1 as SGDLS and CDR2 as YYNGEE. The CDR3 is 18 amino acids.

The chain carries TRBV28 and TRBJ1-1, with a weak D call TRBD1 (5 bases). The CDR3 runs to 14 residues. V was clipped by 1 base and J by 1 base, with 7 bases between them. Germline-derived CDR1 and CDR2 are MDHEN and SYDVKM. The CDR3 region has the DNA TGTGCCAGCAGTTTATACAGGAAGAACACTGAAGCTTTCTTT. It is translated as CASSLYRKNTEAFF.

In this sample, this clone turned up once. The chain uses TRBV10-1 and TRBJ2-1, with 7 positions matching TRBD1. The CDR3 spans 15 residues. Germline CDR1 is WNHNN and CDR2 is SYGVQD (reference sequence). V shed 2 bases and J 4 bases; nucleotides not matched to a gene: 5. CDR3 nucleotide sequence: TGCGCCAGCAGTGAGAGGGACAGAGCATACAATGAGCAGTTCTTC. It is translated as CASSERDRAYNEQFF.

For this clone: This sample includes further DNA sequences coding for the same CDR3. For the CDR3, the DNA is TGTGCCAGCAGCCCCTTTGGAAACACCATATATTTT. Its protein product is CASSPFGNTIYF. The chain links TRBV7-2 to TRBJ1-3, with unresolved D. Germline V gene lookup returns CDR1 SGHTA and CDR2 FQGNSA. V gave up 5 bases and J gave up 3 bases, with 5 bases separating them. This CDR3 contains 12 residues.

This chain's CDR3 is CASSLGQGFLHEQYF. The CDR3 DNA reads TGCGCCAGCAGCTTGGGACAGGGTTTTCTGCACGAGCAGTACTTC. This chain joins TRBV5-1 and TRBJ2-7; the match to TRBD1 covers 7 bases. Germline V lookup: CDR1 SGHRS, CDR2 YFSETQ. The CDR3 length is 15 residues. With V trimmed by 0 bases and J by 5 bases, 8 bases remained unmatched.

The genes are TRBV5-1 and TRBJ1-1; a possible D gene is TRBD1 (6 bases). Germline CDR1 is SGHRS and CDR2 is YFSETQ. Between the trimmed V and J ends, which lost 4 bases and 3 bases, there was a span of 13 bases. The CDR3 sequence is 14 residues long. CDR3 nucleotide sequence: TGCGCCAGCAGCAGCAGGGGCCGGGACACTGAAGCTTTCTTT. It yields the protein CASSSRGRDTEAFF.

The genes are TRBV6-1 and TRBJ1-3; D is perhaps TRBD1 (6 bases). This CDR3 has 18 residues. CDR1 and CDR2 from the germline V gene are MNHNS and SASEGT. The V gene lost 0 bases and the J gene lost 4 bases, with 19 bases spanning the gap. The CDR3, as DNA: TGTGCCAGCAGTGAAGCGCCACAGGGCTCATTATCCGGAAACACCATATATTTT. Its translation is CASSEAPQGSLSGNTIYF.

V is TRBV19 and J is TRBJ2-1, with 13 bases that match TRBD2. The germline gives CDR1 LNHDA, CDR2 SQIVND (reference sequence). The junction had 2 bases not matched to a gene; V was cut back by 4 bases and J by 5 bases. The CDR3 has 15 amino acids. For the CDR3, the DNA is TGTGCCAGTAGTACCGGACTAGCGGGGGACAATGAGCAGTTCTTC. Its translation: CASSTGLAGDNEQFF.

The V and J genes are TRBV19 and TRBJ2-1; 10 nucleotides line up with TRBD1. There are 15 residues in the CDR3. In germline, CDR1 is LNHDA, CDR2 SQIVND (reference sequence). V shed 6 bases, J shed 8 bases, and the junction held 10 bases outside the gene matches. This CDR3 is CASSRDRGRKDEQFF. CDR3 bases: TGTGCCAGTAGCCGTGACAGGGGGCGCAAAGATGAGCAGTTCTTC.

This clone was detected a few times. V and J are TRBV3-1 (or the pseudogene TRBV3-2) and TRBJ1-2, with D possibly being TRBD1 (5 bases). The CDR3 length is 16 residues. Germline-derived CDR1 and CDR2 are LGHDT and YNNKEL (reference sequence). V lost 0 bases to trimming and J lost 4 bases, with 15 bases between them. As DNA, the CDR3 is TGTGCCAGCAGCCAAGAAGCCACAGGCTGGGGCTATGGCTACACCTTC. The encoded protein is CASSQEATGWGYGYTF.

This clone was detected once. DNA for the CDR3: TGTGCCAGTCGTTCGTACGGCGAAGGAGGGTACGAGCAGTACTTC. As protein: CASRSYGEGGYEQYF. The genes are TRBV19 and TRBJ2-7, with D perhaps TRBD2 (6 bases). The length of the CDR3 is 15 residues. V was pared by 8 bases and J by 4 bases, with 21 bases between. CDR1 and CDR2 (germline): LNHDA, SQIVND (reference sequence). The complete variable domain, with remaining parts taken from reference TRBV19 and TRBJ2-7, reads DGGITQSPKYLFRKEGQNVTLSCEQNLNHDAMYWYRQDPGQGLRLIYYSQIVNDFQKGDIAEGYSVSREKKESFPLTVTSAQKNPTAFYLCASRSYGEGGYEQYFGPGTRLTVT.

V and J are TRBV5-4 and TRBJ1-2, with D possibly being TRBD1 (6 bases). Trimming cost V 4 bases and J 4 bases, with 20 bases left between them. Germline V gives CDR1 SGHNT, CDR2 YYREEE (reference sequence). The CDR3 length is 16 residues. The DNA of the CDR3 is TGTGCCAGCAGCGATCTCGCAGGGGAAGTGGGCTATGGCTACACCTTC. Its translation is CASSDLAGEVGYGYTF.

The V gene is TRBV7-2, the J gene TRBJ2-5, with a weak D call TRBD1 (6 bases). The ends were cut back, 5 bases at V and 5 bases at J, with 12 bases in the middle. The length of the CDR3 is 13 residues. The V gene's germline CDR1 is SGHTA and CDR2 FQGNSA. CDR3 region: CASSPSQGETQYF. Written as DNA, the CDR3 is TGTGCCAGCAGCCCTAGCCAGGGGGAGACCCAGTACTTC.

V and J are TRBV11-2 and TRBJ1-3; possibly TRBD1 for D (5 bases). Trimming pared 8 bases from V and 3 bases from J, leaving 11 bases between. Germline V gene sequence: CDR1 SGHAT, CDR2 FQNNGV. The CDR3 has 13 amino acids. CDR3 in DNA: TGTGCCAGCTGCAGGGCGAGTGGAAACACCATATATTTT. Its translation is CASCRASGNTIYF. The full variable domain, rest sourced from reference TRBV11-2 and TRBJ1-3, is EAGVAQSPRYKIIEKRQSVAFWCNPISGHATLYWYQQILGQGPKLLIQFQNNGVVDDSQLPKDRFSAERLKGVDSTLKIQPAKLEDSAVYLCASCRASGNTIYFGEGSWLTVV.

The V gene is TRBV10-2, the J gene TRBJ1-2; 9 bases line up with TRBD1. The CDR3 contains 14 residues. Trimming cost V 4 bases and J 1 base; bases outside gene matches: 1. Germline loops: CDR1 WSHSY, CDR2 SAAADI. CDR3 amino acids: CASSGDRVNYGYTF. CDR3 nucleotide sequence: TGCGCCAGCAGTGGGGACAGGGTTAACTATGGCTACACCTTC.

This chain connects TRBV3-1 (or the pseudogene TRBV3-2) to TRBJ2-1, with 13 bases fitting TRBD2. The ends lost 0 bases at V and 6 bases at J; junction bases unmatched: 5. In germline, CDR1 is LGHDT, CDR2 YNNKEL (reference sequence). The CDR3 has 17 amino acids. The CDR3 reads CASSQEGGTSGTNEQFF. As DNA, the CDR3 is TGTGCCAGCAGCCAAGAGGGGGGGACTAGCGGGACCAATGAGCAGTTCTTC.

V is TRBV29-1 and J is TRBJ1-1, with TRBD1 matching over 8 bases. This CDR3 has 16 residues. Trimming removed 3 bases from V and 1 base from J; junction bases left unmatched: 10. The germline V gene encodes CDR1 SQVTM and CDR2 ANQGSEA. This chain's CDR3 is CSVDRSQGAWNTEAFF. For the CDR3, the DNA is TGCAGCGTTGATCGGTCCCAGGGGGCTTGGAACACTGAAGCTTTCTTT.

V is TRBV5-6 and J is TRBJ2-3, with TRBD2 matching over 11 bases. The CDR3 is 16 amino acids. The germline CDR1 and CDR2 sequences are SGHDT and YYEEEE. With 4 bases clipped from V and 2 bases from J, the junction kept 6 bases outside the gene matches. The CDR3 region is CASSRRTSGFTDTQYF. The CDR3 coding sequence is TGTGCCAGCAGCAGAAGGACTAGCGGGTTCACAGATACGCAGTATTTT.

This rearrangement joins TRBV12-3 or TRBV12-4 to TRBJ2-7, with 7 bases that match TRBD2. This CDR3 spans 13 amino acids. V shed 5 bases, J shed 1 base, and the junction held 2 bases outside the gene matches. In nucleotides, the CDR3 is TGTGCCAGCAGTCGAGCGGGGTCCTACGAGCAGTACTTC. It translates to CASSRAGSYEQYF.

This clone showed up just once. The rearrangement uses TRBV30 and TRBJ2-3; 9 bases align to TRBD2. This CDR3 contains 13 residues. The germline gives CDR1 GTSNPN, CDR2 SVGIG (reference sequence). J lost 6 bases, V lost 7 bases, and 8 bases had no gene match. The CDR3 loop is CALSGGSMDTQYF. The CDR3 coding sequence is TGTGCCTTAAGCGGGGGGAGTATGGATACGCAGTATTTT.

The V and J genes are TRBV7-9 and TRBJ2-7; TRBD2 agrees at 8 bases. Germline-derived CDR1 and CDR2 are SEHNR and FQNEAQ (reference sequence). The CDR3 has 15 amino acids. With 0 bases clipped from V and 5 bases from J, the junction kept 6 bases outside the gene matches. Here the CDR3 reads CASSLAEVAGNEQYF. CDR3 nucleotides: TGTGCCAGCAGCTTAGCGGAGGTAGCGGGGAACGAGCAGTACTTC.

This clone was observed once. The chain carries TRBV5-1 and TRBJ1-3; TRBD1 matches 8 bases. Germline CDR1 SGHRS, CDR2 YFSETQ. This CDR3 contains 15 residues. With 7 bases clipped from V and 0 bases from J, the junction kept 6 bases outside the gene matches. The CDR3 bases are TGCGCCAGCGGGACAGGCGAGCTCTCTGGAAACACCATATATTTT. Protein product: CASGTGELSGNTIYF. The full variable domain, with the rest looked up from reference TRBV5-1 and TRBJ1-3, is KAGVTQTPRYLIKTRGQQVTLSCSPISGHRSVSWYQQTPGQGLQFLFEYFSETQRNKGNFPGRFSGRQFSNSRSEMNVSTLELGDSALYLCASGTGELSGNTIYFGEGSWLTVV.

V is TRBV12-3 or TRBV12-4 and J is TRBJ1-2, with D unclear. CDR3 length: 13 amino acids. V dropped 6 bases and J dropped 1 base, with 9 bases sitting between them. For the CDR3, the DNA is TGTGCCAGCAGACTGCGGGTTAACTATGGCTACACCTTC. Residues: CASRLRVNYGYTF.

This chain uses TRBV14 with TRBJ1-1; no clear D. Trimming removed 1 base at V and 1 base at J, with 7 bases between. The CDR3 covers 14 residues. Per the germline V gene, CDR1 is SGHDN and CDR2 is FVKESK. CDR3 DNA: TGTGCCAGCAGCCAAGTCGAGGGGAACACTGAAGCTTTCTTT. It encodes CASSQVEGNTEAFF.

In this sample, this clone turned up a few times. V and J are TRBV24-1 and TRBJ1-2; 10 bases line up with TRBD1. The trim removed 2 bases at V and 8 bases at J, leaving 7 bases unmatched. Germline V CDR1 and CDR2: KGHDR, SFDVKD. The CDR3 extends over 15 amino acids. The CDR3 loop reads CATSDSGTGVYGYTF. For the CDR3, the DNA is TGTGCCACCAGTGATTCCGGGACAGGGGTGTACGGCTACACCTTC.

The J gene is TRBJ2-1, the V gene TRBV18, with 11 bases aligning to TRBD2. Trimming cost V 3 bases and J 3 bases; bases outside gene matches: 7. This CDR3 contains 17 residues. Germline-derived CDR1 and CDR2 are KGHSH and LQKENI. The CDR3 reads CASSPRRLAGNYNEQFF. As DNA, the CDR3 is TGTGCCAGCTCACCCAGAAGACTAGCGGGGAACTACAATGAGCAGTTCTTC.

The rearrangement uses TRBV19 and TRBJ2-1; a possible D gene is TRBD1 (5 bases). Germline CDR1 and CDR2: LNHDA and SQIVND (reference sequence). This CDR3 contains 11 residues. Trimming took 3 bases from V and 13 from J, leaving 10 bases between them. The CDR3 region is CASSISGQQFF. In DNA form, the CDR3 reads TGTGCCAGTAGTATTAGTGGACAACAGTTCTTC.

The chain combines TRBV3-1 (or the pseudogene TRBV3-2) with TRBJ1-1, with a possible D match to TRBD1 (5 bases). Looked up from germline, CDR1 is LGHDT and CDR2 is YNNKEL (reference sequence). Trimming pared 4 bases from V and 4 bases from J, leaving 13 bases between. The CDR3 consists of 14 residues. The CDR3 DNA follows: TGTGCCAGCAGCCCCGGACACCTAAGCACTGAAGCTTTCTTT. Its translation is CASSPGHLSTEAFF.